This T cell receptor beta chain was sequenced during a study of OX40 agonist ivuxolimab in advanced cancers. General notes on the study: Ivuxolimab was an agonistic, fully human IgG2 monoclonal antibody directed against OX40 (CD134), a costimulatory receptor. Intravenous ivuxolimab was administered to patients every 2 weeks at six dose levels: 0.01, 0.1, 0.3, 1.5, 3 and 10 mg/kg. Of the roughly 52 dose-escalation patients, hepatocellular carcinoma was present in approximately 20, melanoma in approximately 15, renal cell carcinoma in 9 and head and neck cancer in 9. The dose-escalation cohort was about 86% male with a mean age of 60 years, ranging from roughly 20 to 80. Patients were allowed to have had prior anti-PD-1, anti-PD-L1 or anti-CTLA-4 therapy, and around 37% of the dose-escalation patients had previously received checkpoint inhibitors. Partial responses occurred in three dose-escalation patients, of whom one had hepatocellular carcinoma and two had cutaneous melanoma. The point of sequencing TCRbeta in the periphery was to test whether ivuxolimab changed TCR sequence diversity and drove clonal T-cell expansion. The paper covers the monotherapy dose-escalation part of the phase I ivuxolimab trial, which included N of about 56 patients. Paper-wide results and their limitations: Low levels of normalized T-cell clonal expansion were also shown by some nonresponding patients. After ivuxolimab, CD8+ T cells had more expanded clones than CD4+ T cells on average. Antigen specificity was not determined for the clonally expanded peripheral T cells. Partial responders in the 0.1-3.0 mg/kg groups had among the lowest normalized peripheral clonal expansion, especially among CD8+ T cells. At doses of 0.1 to 3.0 mg/kg, clonal expansion of both CD4+ and CD8+ T cells in blood was seen between baseline and week 6.

The V end loses 6 bases and the J end loses 6 bases, and a stretch of 12 bases separates them. The CDR1 and CDR2 encoded by the germline V gene are SNHLY and FYNNEI. The CDR3 numbers 12 residues from cysteine through phenylalanine. Kept here is only the CDR3 DNA, which spans 36 bases and is read in frame from base 1. Patients with autoimmune disease history or receiving systemic immunosuppression were excluded from the trial. Peripheral blood for TCR sequencing was drawn from every dose cohort at baseline, at cycle 4 day 1 and at cycle 7 day 1. Samples came from an open-label, multicenter, first-in-human phase I dose-escalation trial of ivuxolimab. Adults with locally advanced or metastatic melanoma, renal cell, hepatocellular, or head and neck squamous cell carcinoma were enrolled in the trial. CD4+ and CD8+ T cells were sorted separately from peripheral blood before TCR sequencing. For sequencing of the TCRbeta CDR3 region, genomic DNA was extracted from the sorted cells. The immunoSEQ Assay was used to sequence the TCRbeta CDR3 regions. Entries here come from immuneACCESS through TCRdb and include only in-frame sequences with V and J called. Some clones fail to appear in such tables; in the studies checked, an unresolved V gene covers under half of the shortfall, and the cause of the remainder is unknown. The sample profile shows under 110,000 clones; 90% of them were found once. The ten largest clones represent approximately 0.48% of the sample.

To note about this clone: Its antigen specificity is not known. There are no base qualities to consult, and no much larger clone falls within one base.

Sequences were derived from CD4+ or CD8+ T cells sorted from blood, sampled in a trial of the OX40 agonist ivuxolimab. Recombination joined TRBV2 with TRBJ2-7, with the D gene call left open. The clonotype comes from an adult with an advanced solid tumor such as melanoma, head and neck, liver or kidney cancer. The CDR3 is CASSRTPSEQYF. The DNA reads TGTGCCAGCAGCCGCACCCCCTCCGAGCAGTACTTC.